What follows describes a single T cell receptor (beta chain). RNA totalling roughly 0.45 to 1 ug underwent reverse transcription with random hexamers. By means of immunoSEQ multiplex PCR, TCR beta CDR3 spanning 54 Vbeta and 13 Jbeta underwent amplification. TCRdb re-called the immunoSEQ multiplex PCR reads with MiXCR, one entry per CDR3 protein. The sample yields 90,000 to 150,000 distinct CDR3 sequences, 80% to 95% seen once. The CDR3 loop spans 16 amino acids. Per germline, CDR1 GTSNPN and CDR2 SVGIG (reference sequence). V shed 1 base, J shed 4 bases, and the junction held 12 bases outside the gene matches. Peripheral blood CD8+ and CD4+ T cells were profiled by TCR beta sequencing. The data stem from a study of CD8 T cells in Susac syndrome.

The TCR sequence derives from a human donor in good health. The chain employs TRBV30 and TRBJ1-2, with 7 positions matching TRBD1. The specimen was CD8+ T cells from PBMCs. CDR3 in DNA: TGTGCCTGGAGTGAATCCCGCCGAGGGGGCGTCTATGGCTACACCTTC. As protein: CAWSESRRGGVYGYTF.